This T cell receptor beta chain stems from a study of blood T cell repertoires in COVID-19. Study overall: In each case, the material was cDNA or gDNA derived from T cells, B-cell-depleted T cells, or PBMCs.

All enrollees were about 18 to 95 years old and from roughly 22 US areas. Cohort allocation depended upon clinical history that participants reported. Each recovered donor of Cohort 3 presented with two negative PCRs, clearance, or symptom resolution. CDR1 MDHEN and CDR2 SYDVKM come from the germline V gene. The CDR3 runs 15 residues. The V end lost 4 bases, the J end lost 1 base, and 14 bases lay between the germline ends. Profiled with immunoSEQ multiplex PCR; TCRdb holds only in-frame clones, not every one. The sample has approximately 330,000 clones, about nine tenths seen once; the top ten hold over 9%.

Sequenced: PBMCs or T cells enriched from blood (not recorded which). The source is a woman in her twenties or thirties who had recovered from COVID-19. The chain is built from TRBV28 and TRBJ2-7; possibly TRBD1 for D (5 bases). The CDR3 bases are TGTGCCAGCAGTTGGGGCTCGCGCGCGTCCTACGAGCAGTACTTC. Translated: CASSWGSRASYEQYF.